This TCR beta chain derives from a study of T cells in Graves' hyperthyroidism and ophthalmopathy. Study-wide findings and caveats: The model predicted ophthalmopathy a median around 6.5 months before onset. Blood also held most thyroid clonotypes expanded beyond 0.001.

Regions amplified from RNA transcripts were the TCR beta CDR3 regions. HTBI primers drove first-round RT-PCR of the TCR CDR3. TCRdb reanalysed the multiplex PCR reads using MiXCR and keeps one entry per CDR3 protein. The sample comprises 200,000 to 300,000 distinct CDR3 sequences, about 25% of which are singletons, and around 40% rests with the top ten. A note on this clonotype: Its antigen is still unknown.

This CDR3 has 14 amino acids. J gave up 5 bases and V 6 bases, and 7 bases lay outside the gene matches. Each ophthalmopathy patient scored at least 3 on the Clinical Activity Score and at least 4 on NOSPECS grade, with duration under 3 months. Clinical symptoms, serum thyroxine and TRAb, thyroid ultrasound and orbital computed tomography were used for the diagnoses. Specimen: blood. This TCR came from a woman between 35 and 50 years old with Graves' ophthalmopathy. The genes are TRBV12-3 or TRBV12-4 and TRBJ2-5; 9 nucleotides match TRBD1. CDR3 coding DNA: TGTGCCAGCAGCCGGGGACAGGGAGGCGAGACCCAGTACTTC. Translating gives CASSRGQGGETQYF.